These 11 T cell receptor beta chains originate from one sample sequenced in a study of T cell responses to AZD1222 COVID-19 vaccine (dated by TCRdb to about 2021). Libraries came from the immunoSEQ multiplex PCR assay. The source is immuneACCESS, and TCRdb retained only in-frame sequences with V and J called. Part of the clones is not carried over; for the studies checked, unresolved V genes explain less than half of this, and the remainder is unexplained. Within this sample are some 100,000 clones, with less than 90% of them counted one time only. The ten most abundant clones make up approximately 16% of the sample. Taken with the paper, the label for time point translates to: baseline before first vaccination. The sample consisted of peripheral blood, taken on day 0 of AZD1222 vaccination. Source of these receptors: an adult in good health.

Points on this clone: Other DNA sequences from this sample encode an identical CDR3 as well. J is TRBJ1-6 and V is TRBV19; D call uncertain. This CDR3 has 12 residues. Between the trimmed V and J ends, which lost 5 bases and 8 bases, there was a span of 7 bases. CDR1 is LNHDA, CDR2 SQIVND, per germline (reference sequence). The CDR3 nucleotides are TGTGCCAGTAGTGGGCAGGATTCACCCCTCCACTTT. This encodes CASSGQDSPLHF.

The chain combines TRBV18 with TRBJ1-2, with D perhaps TRBD1 (5 bases). In germline, CDR1 is KGHSH, CDR2 LQKENI. The CDR3 spans 14 residues. V was clipped by 5 bases and J by 1 base, with 11 bases between them. CDR3: CASSRSGRNYGYTF. CDR3 DNA sequence: TGTGCCAGCTCAAGATCAGGGCGTAACTATGGCTACACCTTC.

The chain is built from TRBV30 and TRBJ1-4, with a weak D call TRBD1 (5 bases). V lost 0 bases, J lost 4 bases, and 12 bases lay in between. Germline V gives CDR1 GTSNPN, CDR2 SVGIG (reference sequence). CDR3 length: 15 residues. DNA of the CDR3: TGTGCCTGGAGTGTGGAGAGGGGTCTTAATGAAAAACTGTTTTTT. Its translation is CAWSVERGLNEKLFF.

This chain connects TRBV3-1 (or the pseudogene TRBV3-2) to TRBJ1-3, with D unresolved. Germline CDR1 LGHDT, CDR2 YNNKEL (reference sequence). V was cut by 3 bases and J by 4 bases, with 7 bases left in between. This CDR3 contains 13 residues. In DNA form, the CDR3 reads TGTGCCAGCAGCCAGACTGAGGGAAACACCATATATTTT. It specifies CASSQTEGNTIYF.

This chain joins TRBV30 and TRBJ1-6, with no clear D. With 4 bases removed from V and 9 bases from J, the gap between germline ends came to 16 bases. The V gene's germline CDR1 is GTSNPN and CDR2 SVGIG (reference sequence). CDR3 length: 14 amino acids. The CDR3: CAWKDRRSSSPLHF. Here the CDR3 DNA reads TGTGCCTGGAAGGACCGCCGTAGTAGTTCACCCCTCCACTTT.

The chain couples TRBV5-5 to TRBJ2-7; TRBD2 matches 12 bases. The CDR3 has 16 residues. Germline values: CDR1 SGHKS, CDR2 YYEKEE (reference sequence). The J segment lost 0 bases and the V segment lost 0 bases, leaving 1 base of the junction unmatched. The CDR3 reads CASSLGLAGVSYEQYF. The CDR3 nucleotides read TGTGCCAGCAGCTTGGGACTAGCGGGAGTCTCCTACGAGCAGTACTTC.

This chain connects TRBV10-3 to TRBJ1-4, with a weak D call TRBD1 (5 bases). This CDR3 contains 16 residues. The V end was cut by 3 bases, the J end by 3 bases, with 14 bases between. Germline V CDR1 and CDR2: ENHRY, SYGVKD. CDR3 region: CAISDPGTVANEKLFF. The CDR3 DNA reads as TGTGCCATCAGTGACCCAGGGACGGTGGCTAATGAAAAACTGTTTTTT.

The chain joins TRBV14 to TRBJ1-1; TRBD1 agrees at 7 bases. CDR3 length: 16 residues. Germline V CDR1 and CDR2: SGHDN, FVKESK. J was trimmed by 3 bases and V by 0 bases; bases with no gene match: 7. CDR3 DNA: TGTGCCAGCAGCCAAGAAAGGGGGCGCGGGTACACTGAAGCTTTCTTT. Translated, it gives CASSQERGRGYTEAFF.

CDR3 bases: TGTGCCAGCACTCTCGGGTACGAGCAGTACTTC. It encodes CASTLGYEQYF. V and J are TRBV3-1 (or the pseudogene TRBV3-2) and TRBJ2-7; D unclear. V was pared by 7 bases and J by 4 bases, with 8 bases between. The CDR3 consists of 11 residues. Germline V CDR1 and CDR2: LGHDT, YNNKEL (reference sequence).

This chain uses TRBV7-6 with TRBJ2-7; the D gene is possibly TRBD1 (5 bases). The CDR3 has 15 residues. The germline V and J ends were trimmed by 0 bases and 2 bases, with 11 bases remaining between them. Germline-derived CDR1 and CDR2 are SGHVS and FNYEAQ. CDR3 DNA sequence: TGTGCCAGCAGCTTAGCAAGGGGCTCAACCTACGAGCAGTACTTC. Translated: CASSLARGSTYEQYF. Filled out from reference TRBV7-6 and TRBJ2-7, the complete variable domain reads GAGVSQSPRYKVTKRGQDVALRCDPISGHVSLYWYRQALGQGPEFLTYFNYEAQQDKSGLPNDRFSAERPEGSISTLTIQRTEQRDSAMYRCASSLARGSTYEQYFGPGTRLTVT.

The CDR3 protein is CASSPGDRLRSTNEKLFF. Written as DNA, the CDR3 is TGTGCCAGCAGCCCGGGGGACAGGCTCCGCTCAACTAATGAAAAACTGTTTTTT. This chain connects TRBV3-1 (or the pseudogene TRBV3-2) to TRBJ1-4; 8 positions match TRBD1. The V gene end was trimmed by 4 bases and the J gene end by 0 bases; junction bases not matched to a gene: 10. The germline CDR1 and CDR2 sequences are LGHDT and YNNKEL (reference sequence). The CDR3 length is 18 residues.